The sequence of this TCR beta chain was determined in a study of CD4 T cells in relation to SARS-CoV-2 and coronaviruses. Broader study findings: Compared with monoreactive clones, crossreactive clones showed significantly weaker SARS-CoV-2 expansion.

In regard to this clone: Its antigen is not identified.

Here immunoSEQ multiplex PCR was the method, and the copy in TCRdb shows in-frame clones only, minus some. This sample has about 56,000 clones; about 90% occur once, and the top ten carry roughly 0.4%. The CDR3 has 12 amino acids. The germline V gene encodes CDR1 SGHDT and CDR2 YYEEEE. The V end lost 2 bases, the J end lost 9 bases, and 9 bases lay between the germline ends. The rearrangement links TRBV5-6 to TRBJ2-1; no reliable D call. The TCR comes from an adult with COVID-19. The sample was naive CD4+ T cells from PBMCs. Subset reported: naive CD4+ T cells isolated by negative enrichment. The CDR3, as DNA: TGTGCCAGCAGCTTCTTGTTACGTGAGCAGTTCTTC. Its translation is CASSFLLREQFF.